The 18 T cell receptor beta chains listed next were all sequenced from one sample in a study of Graves' ophthalmopathy and Graves' hyperthyroidism. Amplification targeted the TCR beta CDR3 regions, with RNA transcripts as the source material. First-round RT-PCR used HTBI primers; second-round multiplex PCR followed. TCRdb itself ran the multiplex PCR reads through MiXCR, one entry per CDR3 protein. The sample yields around 340,000 distinct CDR3 sequences, 15% to 20% seen once. The sample consisted of peripheral blood. These receptors were collected from an adult man with Graves' ophthalmopathy.

This clonotype was picked up many times. J is TRBJ1-1 and V is TRBV27; TRBD1 might be the D (5 bases). This CDR3 has 14 residues. The V gene lost 2 bases and the J gene lost 4 bases, with 11 bases spanning the gap. CDR1 and CDR2 from the germline V gene are MNHEY and SMNVEV (reference sequence). CDR3 sequence: CASSLLGVITEAFF. The DNA for the CDR3 is TGTGCCAGCAGTTTACTGGGGGTGATCACTGAAGCTTTCTTT.

The J gene is TRBJ1-1, the V gene TRBV19; a possible D gene is TRBD1 (5 bases). There are 13 residues in the CDR3. Per the germline V gene, CDR1 is LNHDA and CDR2 is SQIVND (reference sequence). V lost 5 bases, J lost 4 bases, and 11 bases lay in between. In DNA form, the CDR3 reads TGTGCCAGTAGTTTCCACGGGGGCACTGAAGCTTTCTTT. Protein product: CASSFHGGTEAFF.

This clonotype was counted at least ten times. The CDR3 here is CASSITYQPQHF. CDR3 DNA: TGTGCCAGTAGTATAACTTATCAGCCCCAGCATTTT. This chain joins TRBV19 and TRBJ1-5, with unresolved D. V was clipped by 2 bases and J by 5 bases, with 4 bases between them. The germline V gene encodes CDR1 LNHDA and CDR2 SQIVND (reference sequence). This CDR3 is built from 12 residues.

This chain uses TRBV7-2 with TRBJ1-1; no definite D call. The germline V gene encodes CDR1 SGHTA and CDR2 FQGNSA. The CDR3 has 13 residues. V was trimmed by 6 bases and J by 4 bases, leaving 12 bases between them. In DNA form, the CDR3 reads TGTGCCAGCAGGGGCGACGGAAGCACTGAAGCTTTCTTT. Translated, it gives CASRGDGSTEAFF.

This clonotype was seen at least ten times. The chain is built from TRBV7-2 and TRBJ2-5; 7 nucleotides align to TRBD1. V was clipped by 1 base and J by 7 bases; unmatched bases: 6. The germline V gene encodes CDR1 SGHTA and CDR2 FQGNSA. CDR3 length equals 14 residues. The CDR3 loop reads CASSLGLGGGTQYF. The CDR3 DNA reads as TGTGCCAGCAGCTTAGGATTAGGGGGCGGGACCCAGTACTTC.

In this sample, this clonotype turned up many times. The gene calls are TRBV20-1 and TRBJ2-7, with D possibly TRBD1 on 5 matching bases. Looked up from germline, CDR1 is DFQATT and CDR2 is SNEGSKA (reference sequence). The V end lost 6 bases, the J end lost 3 bases, and 18 bases lay between the germline ends. The CDR3 has 14 residues. The CDR3 sequence: CSAQDPDSFYEQYF. Here the CDR3 DNA reads TGCAGTGCCCAGGACCCAGACAGCTTCTACGAGCAGTACTTC.

This clonotype was found many times. The chain links TRBV20-1 to TRBJ2-5; 13 bases are a match to TRBD2. The germline V gene has CDR1 DFQATT and CDR2 SNEGSKA (reference sequence). After removal of 3 bases from V and 6 bases from J, the junction contained 10 bases not matched to a gene. The CDR3 runs to 16 residues. The CDR3 sequence: CSASAGLAGAPKTQYF. The CDR3 DNA follows: TGCAGTGCTAGCGCCGGACTAGCGGGGGCCCCCAAGACCCAGTACTTC.

This clonotype showed up many times. The chain has TRBV5-1 and TRBJ2-7; the D gene could be TRBD1 or TRBD2 (6 bases each). The V and J ends lost 6 bases and 0 bases respectively, with 25 bases between them. There are 18 residues in the CDR3. Germline lookup yields CDR1 SGHRS and CDR2 YFSETQ. CDR3 DNA sequence: TGCGCCAGCACCGCGGACCCCTTACGCGGGACAAGCTCCTACGAGCAGTACTTC. The encoded protein is CASTADPLRGTSSYEQYF.

This clonotype was seen ten or more times. The gene calls are TRBV2 and TRBJ2-2; TRBD2 aligns across 9 bases. The length of the CDR3 is 15 residues. The germline gives CDR1 SNHLY, CDR2 FYNNEI. The J segment lost 8 bases and the V segment lost 4 bases, leaving 8 bases of the junction unmatched. The CDR3 nucleotides read TGTGCCAGCAGTGGTAGCGGGAGAAGCAGAGGGGAGCTGTTTTTT. This translates into CASSGSGRSRGELFF.

This clonotype showed up many times. J is TRBJ1-1 and V is TRBV6-1; a weak D match, TRBD1 (6 bases). Per germline, CDR1 MNHNS and CDR2 SASEGT. V was shortened by 2 bases and J by 1 base, with 8 bases between the two germline ends. The CDR3 sequence is 14 residues long. The CDR3 DNA reads TGTGCCAGCAGTGAACAGGGGACGAACACTGAAGCTTTCTTT. This translates into CASSEQGTNTEAFF.

The chain recombines TRBV6-5 with TRBJ2-7; 9 positions agree with TRBD1. The CDR3 covers 16 residues. Trimming took 4 bases from V and 2 from J; bases not matched to a gene: 9. Germline CDR1 MNHEY, CDR2 SVGAGI. CDR3: CASSSVPGQGTYEQYF. The CDR3 DNA reads TGTGCCAGCAGTTCAGTCCCGGGACAGGGTACCTACGAGCAGTACTTC.

As for this clonotype: The junction does not match germline at one end; this may be a read error. V usage is TRBV6-5 and J usage is TRBJ1-2; a possible D gene is TRBD1 (5 bases). Germline V lookup: CDR1 MNHEY, CDR2 SVGAGI. The CDR3 contains 12 residues. CDR3 DNA: TGTGCCAGCACTTACCAGGGCTATGGCTACACCTTC. Translation gives CASTYQGYGYTF.

This clonotype was counted many times. V is TRBV29-1 and J is TRBJ2-2; TRBD1 agrees at 7 bases. V was pared by 4 bases and J by 0 bases, with 5 bases of the junction left unmatched. The CDR3 is 15 amino acids. From germline, CDR1 is SQVTM and CDR2 ANQGSEA. CDR3 sequence reads: CSVGGTVSNTGELFF. The CDR3 DNA follows: TGCAGCGTTGGAGGGACAGTTTCGAACACCGGGGAGCTGTTTTTT.

This clonotype was counted at least ten times. The chain links TRBV12-3 or TRBV12-4 to TRBJ2-4; D perhaps matches TRBD2 (6 bases). V lost 2 bases, J lost 6 bases, and 11 bases lay in between. The CDR3 covers 14 residues. The DNA of the CDR3 is TGTGCCAGCAGTTTATCGGGAGATGGAAACATTCAGTACTTC. As protein: CASSLSGDGNIQYF.

This clonotype was picked up a small number of times. J is TRBJ2-7 and V is TRBV3-1, with D possibly being TRBD2 (5 bases). The CDR3 extends over 16 amino acids. Germline lookup yields CDR1 LGHDT and CDR2 YNNKEL (reference sequence). The germline V and J ends were trimmed by 0 bases and 6 bases, with 18 bases remaining between them. CDR3 region: CASSQDTPGNPLEQYF. The CDR3 nucleotides read TGTGCCAGCAGCCAAGATACGCCGGGGAACCCACTCGAGCAGTACTTC.

This clonotype was picked up many times. In DNA form, the CDR3 reads TGTGCCAGCAGTTCTATTGGAGGGCACGGCTATGGCTACACCTTC. Protein: CASSSIGGHGYGYTF. The V gene is TRBV7-3, the J gene TRBJ1-2; D unresolved. With 6 bases removed from V and 4 bases from J, the gap between germline ends came to 18 bases. Germline values: CDR1 SGHTA, CDR2 FQGTGA. The CDR3 totals 15 residues.

The rearrangement links TRBV11-2 to TRBJ1-1, with D tentatively TRBD1 (5 bases). This CDR3 spans 16 amino acids. In germline, CDR1 is SGHAT, CDR2 FQNNGV. With 2 bases removed from V and 0 bases from J, the gap between germline ends came to 13 bases. Here the CDR3 reads CASSLIGGSMNTEAFF. CDR3 in DNA: TGTGCCAGCAGCTTAATTGGGGGTTCGATGAACACTGAAGCTTTCTTT.

In its sample, this clonotype was seen a few times. The V call is TRBV2, the J call TRBJ2-5, with 13 bases identical to TRBD2. This CDR3 has 16 amino acids. With 4 bases clipped from V and 2 bases from J, the junction kept 4 bases outside the gene matches. In germline, CDR1 is SNHLY, CDR2 FYNNEI. The CDR3 loop reads CASSVGTSGVQETQYF. The DNA of the CDR3 is TGTGCCAGCAGTGTGGGGACTAGCGGGGTACAAGAGACCCAGTACTTC.